The subject of this entry is one TCR beta chain. Antigen unknown. The data belong to a study of shared clonotypes between healthy human individuals. Study-level information: Ranging from 18 to 49 in age, donors were a couple of women and three men.

Deep was the level at which the assay was run. The method was immunoSEQ multiplex PCR; TCRdb's version includes in-frame clones alone and lacks a portion of them. The sample has roughly 1,500,000 clones; just under 99% are singletons. This CDR3 is 16 amino acids long. V was shortened by 3 bases and J by 4 bases, with 17 bases between the two germline ends. Looked up from germline, CDR1 is SEHNR and CDR2 is FQNEAQ (reference sequence). Regarding the study as a whole: Non-shared clonotypes had lower generation probabilities than those shared by all four donors.

The sequenced sample was naive CD4+ T cells sorted from blood. The subset is: CD45RA+ positively selected. The origin of this receptor is a young man in good health. V and J are TRBV7-9 and TRBJ2-3; D is perhaps TRBD1 (6 bases). CDR3 coding DNA: TGTGCCAGCAGCTTGAGGGGACAACTAGACGCAGATACGCAGTATTTT. This gives the protein CASSLRGQLDADTQYF.